This T cell receptor beta chain was captured by sequencing in a study of T cell repertoires in cytomegalovirus infection. Remarks on this clonotype: Its target is not known.

Germline CDR1 and CDR2: SGHAT and FQNNGV. The CDR3 is made up of 14 amino acids. V was shortened by 5 bases and J by 7 bases, with 14 bases between the two germline ends. MiXCR, applied by TCRdb to the reads, yields one record per CDR3 protein. This table holds fewer than 1,000,000 distinct CDR3 sequences, around 30% found once. This material consisted of cultured CD8+ T cells from PBMCs, taken from culture after CMV antigen stimulation. V gene TRBV11-2 combines with J gene TRBJ1-4, with a tentative D call TRBD1 (5 bases). The sequence came from a human donor in good health (CMV status not recorded). Some clones in this sample may be carry-over from other donors' samples. The CDR3 protein is CASSHRRGSEKLFF. The CDR3 DNA is TGTGCCAGCAGCCATCGGAGGGGTAGTGAAAAACTGTTTTTT.